The 16 T cell receptor beta chains below come from one sample, sequenced in a study of TIL therapy for anti-PD-1-resistant metastatic lung cancer. This sample's time point: pre-treatment sample, taken before nivolumab and TIL therapy. The libraries were made with immunoSEQ v3. Measured with immunoSEQ multiplex PCR; TCRdb has only the in-frame clones, and not every one. The data show approximately 22,000 clones, around three quarters seen once. The material sequenced was blood, taken at baseline. The receptor set was obtained from a person aged 30 to 80 with non-small cell lung cancer.

This chain links TRBV5-4 with TRBJ2-4; possibly TRBD1 for D (7 bases). CDR3 length: 15 residues. Between the trimmed V and J ends, which lost 4 bases and 0 bases, there was a span of 11 bases. From germline, CDR1 is SGHNT and CDR2 YYREEE (reference sequence). CDR3 amino acids: CASSGGTVAKNIQYF. CDR3 DNA: TGTGCCAGCAGCGGCGGGACAGTAGCCAAAAACATTCAGTACTTC.

The gene calls are TRBV4-2 and TRBJ1-4, with no clear D. This CDR3 is 17 amino acids long. Germline V CDR1 and CDR2: LGHNA, YNFKEQ. The V and J ends lost 5 bases and 1 base respectively, with 17 bases between them. The CDR3 region has the DNA TGTGCCAGCAGCGTCACGGACTCTCTAAGAACTAATGAAAAACTGTTTTTT. This encodes CASSVTDSLRTNEKLFF.

The V and J genes are TRBV7-8 and TRBJ1-3; D call uncertain. Between the trimmed V and J ends, which lost 6 bases and 0 bases, there was a span of 12 bases. The CDR3 sequence is 15 residues long. Germline loops: CDR1 SGHVS, CDR2 FQNEAQ. The CDR3 spells CASSPPRTSGNTIYF. CDR3 nucleotides: TGTGCCAGCAGTCCCCCTCGGACCTCTGGAAACACCATATATTTT.

The chain carries TRBV14 and TRBJ2-7; D perhaps matches TRBD1 (8 bases). Trimming left V 2 bases short and J 6 bases short, with 17 bases between. This CDR3 has 15 residues. Germline CDR1 SGHDN, CDR2 FVKESK. The CDR3 region is CASSQPGGTGAEQYF. CDR3 nucleotides: TGTGCCAGCAGCCAACCCGGGGGGACAGGTGCCGAGCAGTACTTC.

V is TRBV2 and J is TRBJ2-1; D remains ambiguous. The length of the CDR3 is 16 residues. Germline values: CDR1 SNHLY, CDR2 FYNNEI. Trimming took off 3 bases at V and 3 bases at J, with 15 bases between the two ends. The CDR3: CASSEAEQTNYNEQFF. As DNA, the CDR3 is TGTGCCAGCAGTGAGGCGGAGCAGACGAACTACAATGAGCAGTTCTTC.

This sequence joins TRBV7-9 and TRBJ1-6, with a possible D match to TRBD1 (5 bases). The CDR3 covers 14 residues. Trimming took 5 bases from V and 7 from J, leaving 12 bases between them. Looked up from germline, CDR1 is SEHNR and CDR2 is FQNEAQ (reference sequence). CDR3 protein: CASSIDSYNSPLHF. In DNA form, the CDR3 reads TGTGCCAGCAGCATCGACAGCTACAATTCACCCCTCCACTTT.

This clone was detected only once. The chain is built from TRBV27 and TRBJ2-1, with a tentative D call TRBD2 (6 bases). Looked up from germline, CDR1 is MNHEY and CDR2 is SMNVEV (reference sequence). Trimming pared 2 bases from V and 10 bases from J, leaving 12 bases between. This CDR3 region has 13 residues. This chain's CDR3 is CASSLDAGYEQFF. CDR3 DNA: TGTGCCAGCAGTTTAGATGCGGGATACGAGCAGTTCTTC.

The genes are TRBV7-2 and TRBJ1-2; 10 bases match TRBD1. Germline V lookup: CDR1 SGHTA, CDR2 FQGNSA. CDR3 length: 16 residues. With 4 bases clipped from V and 6 bases from J, the junction kept 11 bases outside the gene matches. As DNA, the CDR3 is TGTGCCAGCAGCTCCCGGACAGGGGGAGGGAATGATGGCTACACCTTC. It specifies CASSSRTGGGNDGYTF.

In this sample, this clone turned up a few times. This specimen includes other DNA sequences encoding the same CDR3. The V gene is TRBV2, the J gene TRBJ1-2, with D hard to call. With 3 bases removed from V and 2 bases from J, the gap between germline ends came to 7 bases. The CDR3 totals 13 residues. Looked up from germline, CDR1 is SNHLY and CDR2 is FYNNEI. CDR3 DNA sequence: TGTGCCAGCAGTGAGGAGGGCAACTATGGCTACACCTTC. Protein product: CASSEEGNYGYTF.

CDR3 amino acids: CASSPNLADYNEQFF. Written as DNA, the CDR3 is TGCGCCAGCAGTCCGAATCTAGCGGACTACAATGAGCAGTTCTTC. The chain links TRBV5-1 to TRBJ2-1, with 7 nucleotides matching TRBD2. The CDR3 sequence is 15 residues long. V lost 5 bases to trimming and J lost 3 bases; unmatched junction nucleotides: 8. Per the germline V gene, CDR1 is SGHRS and CDR2 is YFSETQ.

This rearrangement joins TRBV19 to TRBJ1-1; D is perhaps TRBD1 (6 bases). The V and J ends lost 2 bases and 6 bases respectively, with 13 bases between them. The germline CDR1 and CDR2 sequences are LNHDA and SQIVND (reference sequence). This CDR3 has 14 amino acids. CDR3 bases: TGTGCCAGTAGTATAATAGTATCAGGGGCTGAAGCTTTCTTT. This sequence encodes CASSIIVSGAEAFF.

The V call is TRBV5-4, the J call TRBJ2-7, with 13 positions matching TRBD2. Germline CDR1 is SGHNT and CDR2 is YYREEE (reference sequence). V shed 3 bases, J shed 6 bases, and the junction held 3 bases outside the gene matches. This CDR3 is built from 14 residues. The CDR3 region is CASSWTSGSPEQYF. The DNA of the CDR3 is TGTGCCAGCAGCTGGACTAGCGGGAGCCCCGAGCAGTACTTC.

There are a few counts of this clone. The chain is built from TRBV19 and TRBJ1-4; D gene unclear. The CDR3 is 13 amino acids. Per germline, CDR1 LNHDA and CDR2 SQIVND (reference sequence). V shed 8 bases and J shed 2 bases, with 9 bases lying between them. CDR3 bases: TGTGCCAGTTCCCTCGACACTAATGAAAAACTGTTTTTT. Amino acids: CASSLDTNEKLFF.

The rearrangement joins TRBV6-5 to TRBJ1-2; TRBD1 might be the D (6 bases). V was clipped by 6 bases and J by 5 bases, with 13 bases between them. The CDR3 loop spans 13 amino acids. The germline V gene encodes CDR1 MNHEY and CDR2 SVGAGI. Here the CDR3 reads CASRAPGEYGYTF. CDR3 DNA sequence: TGTGCCAGCAGAGCACCAGGGGAGTATGGCTACACCTTC.

The chain uses TRBV5-1 and TRBJ1-6, with a weak D call TRBD1 (5 bases). Trimming pared 0 bases from V and 0 bases from J, leaving 10 bases between. The CDR3 sequence is 17 residues long. The germline V gene encodes CDR1 SGHRS and CDR2 YFSETQ. CDR3: CASSLGQTFSYNSPLHF. CDR3 nucleotide sequence: TGCGCCAGCAGCTTGGGACAGACTTTCTCCTATAATTCACCCCTCCACTTT.

V and J are TRBV6-5 and TRBJ2-1; the D gene is possibly TRBD2 (5 bases). The CDR3 consists of 15 residues. Trimming took off 7 bases at V and 0 bases at J, with 13 bases between the two ends. From germline, CDR1 is MNHEY and CDR2 SVGAGI. In nucleotides, the CDR3 is TGTGCCAGCACCCGTGCGAGCGGCTCCTACAATGAGCAGTTCTTC. Translation gives CASTRASGSYNEQFF.